This TCR beta chain is from a study of blood T cells in healthy people across ages. V was shortened by 0 bases and J by 5 bases, with 7 bases between the two germline ends. This CDR3 contains 13 residues. Germline CDR1 and CDR2: SGHTA and FQGNSA. Through a sample-barcoded 5' primer and a J-beta primer mix, a second PCR was run for roughly 6 to 11 cycles. TCRdb processed the 5' RACE reads anew with MiXCR; each CDR3 protein has one entry. The table records around 800,000 distinct CDR3 sequences, about 45% of them present only once. This receptor was taken from an older man in good health. The chain recombines TRBV7-2 with TRBJ1-1; D gene ambiguous. The specimen was blood. The CDR3 bases are TGTGCCAGCAGCTTAGCCTCGGTTACTGAAGCTTTCTTT. Protein sequence: CASSLASVTEAFF.